The following is a T cell receptor (beta chain) sequence with its context. Its antigen is as yet unknown. The V end was cut by 7 bases, the J end by 8 bases, with 17 bases between. Germline V gives CDR1 SGHAT, CDR2 FQNNGV. The CDR3 has 13 amino acids. Sequenced by immunoSEQ multiplex PCR; TCRdb stores in-frame clones only, minus some. The repertoire holds 64,000 or so clones, with less than 95% as singletons. This sample stems from a study of PD-1 blockade in classical Hodgkin lymphoma. Findings and caveats of the study: It was reported that newly diagnosed patients had less baseline TCR diversity than healthy donors. Some patients began nivolumab under 1 year after ASCT. These patients were excluded from later analyses. CD4+ TCR diversity rose significantly by C4D1, and CD8+ TCR diversity did not.

Time point denoted: cycle 4 day 1 (C4D1), after less than 7 weeks of nivolumab. Each patient experienced a relapse that followed autologous stem cell transplantation, and brentuximab vedotin exposure varied. This TCR came from a human donor with classical Hodgkin lymphoma. Sequenced material: peripheral blood mononuclear cells (PBMCs), taken before the fourth cycle of nivolumab. The chain recombines TRBV11-2 with TRBJ1-2; weak D call: TRBD1 (5 bases). As DNA, the CDR3 is TGTGCCAGCAAAAACGACAAGCAGGGCGGCTACACCTTC. This translates into CASKNDKQGGYTF.